The 23 T cell receptor beta chains reported below all come from one sample, sequenced in a study of breast tumors, draining lymph nodes, adjacent tissues listed by TCRdb under 2016. Lymph node samples were obtained from the axillary draining lymph nodes of breast cancer patients. The library was built by means of multiplex PCR. Sequencing was carried out with an Illumina HiSeq 2000. TCRdb handled the public reads itself, with Q25 trimming in fastp and clone calling in MiXCR, and kept productive beta chains. Every CDR3 protein is listed once, alongside the most common genes and DNA of its rows. The sample has 180,000 or so distinct CDR3 sequences on record, about 32% of them singletons. Of the sample, around 4.4% falls within the top ten clones. What was sequenced was axillary lymph node tissue. Receptors originate from a female donor with breast cancer. Some clones in this sample may be carry-over from other donors' samples.

The chain is built from TRBV5-1 and TRBJ2-5; 7 bases are shared with TRBD1. The ends lost 4 bases at V and 2 bases at J; junction bases unmatched: 14. Germline V CDR1 and CDR2: SGHRS, YFSETQ. The CDR3 runs 17 residues. The CDR3 spells CASSLLRDRRSQETQYF. CDR3 coding DNA: TGCGCCAGCAGCCTACTTCGGGACAGACGTTCTCAAGAGACCCAGTACTTC.

This clonotype appeared many times. This rearrangement joins TRBV10-3 to TRBJ2-1; tentative D call: TRBD1 (6 bases). The germline gives CDR1 ENHRY, CDR2 SYGVKD. V gave up 0 bases and J gave up 0 bases, with 12 bases separating them. This CDR3 has 17 residues. DNA for the CDR3: TGTGCCATCAGTGAGTCGATGGGCAGGGGCTCCTACAATGAGCAGTTCTTC. Protein sequence: CAISESMGRGSYNEQFF.

This clonotype has a handful of counts. A much bigger clone sits one base away, suggesting this may be a read error. This rearrangement joins TRBV19 to TRBJ2-5, with TRBD1 matching 9 bases. CDR3 length: 14 residues. CDR1 LNHDA and CDR2 SQIVND come from the germline V gene (reference sequence). Trimming took 4 bases from V and 9 from J; bases not matched to a gene: 9. The CDR3 here is CASSTQGAGEAQYF. The CDR3 region has the DNA TGTGCCAGTAGTACACAGGGGGCCGGGGAGGCCCAGTACTTC.

Ten or more counts support this clonotype. The rearrangement uses TRBV5-5 and TRBJ2-3; TRBD1 matches at 9 bases. Germline trimming cut 4 bases from V and 2 bases from J; bases unmatched to any gene: 11. The CDR3 length is 17 residues. CDR1 is SGHKS and CDR2 is YYEKEE in the germline V gene (reference sequence). The CDR3 protein is CASSPRAPQGATDTQYF. The CDR3 coding sequence is TGTGCCAGCAGCCCCCGAGCCCCACAGGGGGCCACAGATACGCAGTATTTT.

Notes on this clonotype: Germline is not matched at one junction end, which may reflect a read error. This chain uses TRBV20-1 with TRBJ2-7, with 8 positions matching TRBD2. The CDR3 spans 17 residues. Looked up from germline, CDR1 is DFQATT and CDR2 is SNEGSKA (reference sequence). The DNA of the CDR3 is TGCAGTGCAATTACTCCTGCCCAGCGGGGGACTTCCCACGAACAGTACTTC. Its protein is CSAITPAQRGTSHEQYF.

Concerning this clonotype: A much larger clone differs by one base, so this may be a read error. The chain employs TRBV30 and TRBJ2-7; unclear D gene. Germline loops: CDR1 GTSNPN, CDR2 SVGIG (reference sequence). The CDR3 spans 13 residues. The V end was cut by 0 bases, the J end by 0 bases, with 6 bases between. In DNA, the CDR3 is TGTGCCTGGAGTGTGGGGTTCTCCTACGAGCAGTACTTC. It translates to CAWSVGFSYEQYF. Supplemented by reference TRBV30 and TRBJ2-7, the full variable domain reads SQTIHQWPATLVQPVGSPLSLECTVEGTSNPNLYWYRQAAGRGLQLLFYSVGIGQISSEVPQNLSASRPQDRQFILSSKKLLLSDSGFYLCAWSVGFSYEQYFGPGTRLTVT.

This clonotype was seen a handful of times. A read error may explain this, as a much larger clone is one base away. The chain couples TRBV6-2 or TRBV6-3 to TRBJ2-5; D unresolved. V gave up 7 bases and J gave up 4 bases, with 10 bases separating them. The CDR3 runs to 12 residues. Germline V lookup: CDR1 MNHEY, CDR2 SVGEGT. The CDR3 coding sequence is TGTGCCAGCACTCGGAATGGAGAGACCCAGTACTTC. The encoded protein is CASTRNGETQYF.

The V call is TRBV29-1, the J call TRBJ2-1; 11 nucleotides match TRBD2. The CDR3 covers 14 residues. Germline CDR1 reads SQVTM; CDR2 reads ANQGSEA. The V and J ends lost 8 bases and 6 bases, in that order; junction bases with no gene match: 9. CDR3 sequence: CSLLAGGRGNEQFF. CDR3 DNA: TGCAGCTTGTTAGCGGGAGGGAGGGGCAATGAGCAGTTCTTC.

There are a few counts of this clonotype. This chain joins TRBV28 and TRBJ2-7; D remains unclear. Germline V gene lookup returns CDR1 MDHEN and CDR2 SYDVKM. With 5 bases removed from V and 2 bases from J, the gap between germline ends came to 4 bases. CDR3 size: 11 residues. The CDR3 nucleotides are TGTGCCAGCAGTGCCACCTACGAGCAGTACTTC. As protein: CASSATYEQYF.

This clonotype has a count of ten or more. The V gene is TRBV7-9, the J gene TRBJ1-6; D may be TRBD1 (6 bases). V was trimmed by 1 base and J by 6 bases, leaving 10 bases between them. The germline CDR1 and CDR2 sequences are SEHNR and FQNEAQ (reference sequence). The CDR3 is made up of 15 amino acids. The DNA of the CDR3 is TGTGCCAGCAGCTTAGTCGGGACACGTAATTCACCCCTCCACTTT. Translation gives CASSLVGTRNSPLHF.

The gene calls are TRBV28 and TRBJ1-3, with TRBD1 identical over 10 bases. This CDR3 contains 17 residues. J was trimmed by 8 bases and V by 5 bases; bases with no gene match: 15. The germline CDR1 and CDR2 sequences are MDHEN and SYDVKM. CDR3 in amino acids: CASSAGPTGGYGYTIYF. CDR3 nucleotides: TGTGCCAGCAGTGCCGGGCCGACAGGGGGCTATGGCTACACCATATATTTT.

This clonotype was seen ten or more times. The J gene is TRBJ1-3, the V gene TRBV6-5; no definite D call. CDR1 is MNHEY and CDR2 is SVGAGI in the germline V gene. V gave up 2 bases and J gave up 0 bases, with 8 bases separating them. This CDR3 spans 15 amino acids. Here the CDR3 reads CASSYGGNSGNTIYF. CDR3 bases: TGTGCCAGCAGTTACGGCGGCAACTCTGGAAACACCATATATTTT.

V is TRBV7-2 and J is TRBJ2-7; D unclear. Trimming cost V 4 bases and J 2 bases, with 12 bases left between them. Germline lookup yields CDR1 SGHTA and CDR2 FQGNSA. The CDR3 is made up of 14 amino acids. In nucleotides, the CDR3 is TGTGCCAGCAGCTCACCCTCCGCCGCCTACGAGCAGTACTTC. Its protein product is CASSSPSAAYEQYF.

In this sample, this clonotype turned up a few times. This sequence joins TRBV30 and TRBJ2-3, with a tentative D call TRBD2 (6 bases). Trimming removed 4 bases at V and 2 bases at J, with 19 bases between. CDR3 length: 16 residues. Germline loops: CDR1 GTSNPN, CDR2 SVGIG (reference sequence). The CDR3 loop reads CAWMPGVYTITDTQYF. Written as DNA, the CDR3 is TGTGCCTGGATGCCGGGAGTCTATACCATCACAGATACGCAGTATTTT.

The genes are TRBV12-3 or TRBV12-4 and TRBJ1-1; 7 bases are shared with TRBD1. J gave up 2 bases and V 6 bases, and 6 bases lay outside the gene matches. This CDR3 comprises 14 residues. The CDR3 loop reads CASSSRDSNTEAFF. The CDR3 coding sequence is TGTGCCAGCAGCTCCCGGGACAGCAACACTGAAGCTTTCTTT.

This clonotype showed up many times. The V gene is TRBV19, the J gene TRBJ2-7; the match to TRBD2 covers 12 bases. There are 14 residues in the CDR3. Germline-derived CDR1 and CDR2 are LNHDA and SQIVND (reference sequence). Trimming took 7 bases from V and 0 from J; bases not matched to a gene: 1. The DNA of the CDR3 is TGTGCCAGTAAGACTAGCGGGAGCTCCTACGAGCAGTACTTC. This codes for CASKTSGSSYEQYF.

This clonotype has ten or more counts. The J gene is TRBJ2-3, the V gene TRBV30, with D hard to call. Germline CDR1 reads GTSNPN; CDR2 reads SVGIG (reference sequence). The V end was cut by 0 bases, the J end by 1 base, with 5 bases between. The CDR3 covers 13 residues. The CDR3 here is CAWSVTGTDTQYF. As DNA, the CDR3 is TGTGCCTGGAGTGTAACAGGCACAGATACGCAGTATTTT. The full variable domain, its missing parts supplied by reference TRBV30 and TRBJ2-3, is SQTIHQWPATLVQPVGSPLSLECTVEGTSNPNLYWYRQAAGRGLQLLFYSVGIGQISSEVPQNLSASRPQDRQFILSSKKLLLSDSGFYLCAWSVTGTDTQYFGPGTRLTVL.

This clonotype showed up many times. V usage is TRBV7-8 and J usage is TRBJ1-2, with no clear D. Trimming removed 2 bases from V and 8 bases from J, with 18 bases in between. Germline CDR1 is SGHVS and CDR2 is FQNEAQ. The CDR3 loop spans 15 amino acids. CDR3 nucleotide sequence: TGTGCCAGCAGCTTATCCCCGGACCCCGGAGAGGGCTACACCTTC. Residues: CASSLSPDPGEGYTF. The full variable domain, with the rest looked up from reference TRBV7-8 and TRBJ1-2, is GAGVSQSPRYKVAKRGQDVALRCDPISGHVSLFWYQQALGQGPEFLTYFQNEAQLDKSGLPSDRFFAERPEGSVSTLKIQRTQQEDSAVYLCASSLSPDPGEGYTFGSGTRLTVV.

This clonotype was detected ten times or more. This chain connects TRBV6-5 to TRBJ1-3; no reliable D call. CDR3 length: 15 residues. The V end was cut by 7 bases, the J end by 0 bases, with 13 bases between. Germline V gene sequence: CDR1 MNHEY, CDR2 SVGAGI. CDR3 DNA: TGTGCCAGCACCCCGGCGAAGGGCTCTGGAAACACCATATATTTT. Its protein product is CASTPAKGSGNTIYF.

V and J are TRBV15 and TRBJ2-7; 8 positions match TRBD1. The V and J ends lost 3 bases and 6 bases, in that order; junction bases with no gene match: 13. CDR3 length: 16 amino acids. Germline V lookup: CDR1 LNHNV, CDR2 YYDKDF (reference sequence). The CDR3 DNA sequence: TGTGCCACCAGCAGCCCAGGGACAGGAGGTGAGTCCGAGCAGTACTTC. Its protein product is CATSSPGTGGESEQYF.

This clonotype was counted at least ten times. The chain employs TRBV20-1 and TRBJ2-5; 7 bases fit TRBD2. CDR1 is DFQATT, CDR2 SNEGSKA, per germline (reference sequence). CDR3 length equals 13 residues. Trimming at V came to 5 bases and at J to 3 bases, leaving 6 bases not matched to a gene. CDR3 in DNA: TGCAGTGCTTATCTTACTAGCGAAGAGACCCAGTACTTC. Its protein is CSAYLTSEETQYF.

There are a few counts of this clonotype. A much larger clone lies one base from this, so it may be a read error. The chain has TRBV6-4 and TRBJ2-3; D unresolved. Germline loops: CDR1 MRHNA, CDR2 SNTAGT. The V gene lost 8 bases and the J gene lost 3 bases, with 12 bases spanning the gap. CDR3 length equals 13 residues. DNA for the CDR3: TGTGCCAGCTCTCGCACCGGGACAGATACGCAGTATTTT. Protein sequence: CASSRTGTDTQYF.

This clonotype was observed a few times. A much larger clone differs by one base, so this may be a read error. This chain links TRBV13 with TRBJ2-7; 8 bases fit TRBD1. This CDR3 is built from 14 residues. Germline V gene data show CDR1 as PRHDT and CDR2 as FYEKMQ (reference sequence). V gave up 2 bases and J gave up 6 bases; unmatched junction bases: 6. CDR3 residues: CASSLLSTGGEQYF. The CDR3 coding sequence is TGTGCCAGCAGCTTACTGTCCACAGGGGGCGAGCAGTACTTC. Full variable domain (remainder filled in from reference TRBV13 and TRBJ2-7): AAGVIQSPRHLIKEKRETATLKCYPIPRHDTVYWYQQGPGQDPQFLISFYEKMQSDKGSIPDRFSAQQFSDYHSELNMSSLELGDSALYFCASSLLSTGGEQYFGPGTRLTVT.